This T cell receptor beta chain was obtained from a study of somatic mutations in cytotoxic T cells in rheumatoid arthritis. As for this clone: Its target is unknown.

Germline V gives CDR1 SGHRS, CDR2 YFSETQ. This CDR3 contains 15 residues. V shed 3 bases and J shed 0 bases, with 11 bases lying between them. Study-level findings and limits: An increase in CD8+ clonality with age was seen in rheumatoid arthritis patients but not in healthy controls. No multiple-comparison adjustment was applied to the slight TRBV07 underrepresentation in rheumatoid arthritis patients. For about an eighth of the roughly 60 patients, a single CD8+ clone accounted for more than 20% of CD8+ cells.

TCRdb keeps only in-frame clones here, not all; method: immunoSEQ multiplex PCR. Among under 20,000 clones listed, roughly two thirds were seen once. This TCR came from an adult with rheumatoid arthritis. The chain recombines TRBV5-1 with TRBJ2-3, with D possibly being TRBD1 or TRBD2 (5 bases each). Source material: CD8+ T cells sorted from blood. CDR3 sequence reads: CASSYRGRSTDTQYF. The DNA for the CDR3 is TGCGCCAGCAGCTATCGGGGCCGTAGCACAGATACGCAGTATTTT.